This TCR beta chain was profiled in a study of OX40 agonist ivuxolimab in advanced cancers. The overall study: An agonistic anti-OX40 (CD134) antibody, ivuxolimab, was used to treat the patients. Having had anti-PD-1, anti-PD-L1 or anti-CTLA-4 therapy before was allowed, and about 42% had some. Study results and limitations: With doses of 0.1 to 3.0 mg/kg, CD4+ and CD8+ blood T cells had undergone clonal expansion by week 6. Researchers report that CD8+ T cells had, on average, more expanded clones than CD4+.

Profiled with immunoSEQ multiplex PCR; TCRdb holds only in-frame clones, not every one. The sample holds about 76,000 clones; 84% are singletons and the top ten take approximately 1.7%. Per germline, CDR1 GTSNPN and CDR2 SVGIG (reference sequence). The CDR3 has 14 residues. The V gene end was trimmed by 1 base and the J gene end by 4 bases; junction bases not matched to a gene: 4. Worth noting for this clone: Its antigen is undetermined.

The sample was CD4+ or CD8+ T cells sorted from blood, taken in a trial of the OX40 agonist ivuxolimab. The chain is built from TRBV30 and TRBJ1-2, with 9 bases lining up with TRBD1. The clonotype originates from an adult with an advanced solid tumor such as melanoma, head and neck, liver or kidney cancer. The CDR3 loop is CAWSAGQGGYGYTF. The CDR3 region has the DNA TGTGCCTGGAGTGCGGGACAGGGAGGCTATGGCTACACCTTC.